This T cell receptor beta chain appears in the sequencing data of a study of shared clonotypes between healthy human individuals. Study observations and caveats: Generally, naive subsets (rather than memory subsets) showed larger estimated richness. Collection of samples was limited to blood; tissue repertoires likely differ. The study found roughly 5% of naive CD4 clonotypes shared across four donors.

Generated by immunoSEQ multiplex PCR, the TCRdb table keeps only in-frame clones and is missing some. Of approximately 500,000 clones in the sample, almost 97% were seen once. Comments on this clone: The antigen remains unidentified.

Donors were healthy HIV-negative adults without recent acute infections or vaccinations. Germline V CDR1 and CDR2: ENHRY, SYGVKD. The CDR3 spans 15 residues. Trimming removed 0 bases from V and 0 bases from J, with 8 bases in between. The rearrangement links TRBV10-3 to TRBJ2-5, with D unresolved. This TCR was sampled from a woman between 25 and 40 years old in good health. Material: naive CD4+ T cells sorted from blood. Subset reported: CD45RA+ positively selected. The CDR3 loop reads CAISESHRDQETQYF. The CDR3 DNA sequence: TGTGCCATCAGTGAGTCGCACAGAGACCAAGAGACCCAGTACTTC.